This is a list of T cell receptor beta chains from one sample in a study of PD-L1 blockade in urothelial cancer. TCRdb's table, derived via immunoSEQ multiplex PCR, lists solely in-frame clones and lacks some. Of around 100,000 clones detected, less than 95% appear once; the ten largest clones hold approximately 3.8%. Sample: PBMCs, taken around atezolizumab (anti-PD-L1) treatment. These receptors all stem from a man in his sixties with urothelial cancer. CDR3s include the opening cysteine and the closing phenylalanine or tryptophan. D genes are given only for firm matches. Where a row states a size, it is once, few, many or the class of an expanded clone; other rows omit it.

>-|TRBV5-5|12|TRBJ2-1|-
CASSFNVNEQFF
TGTGCCAGCAGCTTCAATGTGAATGAGCAGTTCTTC
>TRBD2|TRBV11-2|17|TRBJ2-2|-
CASSPTGGAYITGELFF
TGTGCCAGCAGCCCGACCGGGGGGGCGTATATCACCGGGGAGCTGTTTTTT
>TRBD1|TRBV7-2|13|TRBJ2-3|-
CASSRGTGDTQYF
TGTGCCAGCAGCCGAGGGACAGGGGATACGCAGTATTTT
>-|TRBV2|14|TRBJ2-2|-
CASKPGRDTGELFF
TGTGCCAGCAAACCCGGGCGGGACACCGGGGAGCTGTTTTTT
>-|TRBV9|15|TRBJ2-5|-
CASSPGSSGQETQYF
TGTGCCAGCAGCCCGGGGAGTTCGGGACAAGAGACCCAGTACTTC
>-|TRBV7-6|18|TRBJ2-3|-
CASSSPRSGDSLADTQYF
TGTGCCAGCAGCTCGCCTCGGAGCGGAGATTCTCTCGCAGATACGCAGTATTTT
>TRBD2|TRBV5-4|13|TRBJ2-1|-
CASSFKERGGQFF
TGTGCCAGCAGCTTTAAGGAGCGGGGGGGGCAGTTCTTC
>-|TRBV15|16|TRBJ2-2|-
CATSREGSIDTGELFF
TGTGCCACCAGCAGAGAGGGGAGCATTGACACCGGGGAGCTGTTTTTT
>-|TRBV11-2|14|TRBJ1-6|once
CASSLTGNNSPLHF
TGCGCCAGCAGCCTTACAGGGAATAATTCACCCCTCCACTTT
>-|TRBV9|15|TRBJ2-3|once
CASSVAQGFTDTQYF
TGTGCCAGCAGCGTAGCTCAGGGATTCACAGATACGCAGTATTTT
>-|TRBV28|13|TRBJ2-7|-
CASRVTYRHEQYF
TGTGCCAGCAGAGTGACTTACCGCCACGAGCAGTACTTC
>TRBD2|TRBV5-5|15|TRBJ2-7|once
CASSGSGEASYEQYF
TGTGCCAGCAGCGGAAGCGGGGAGGCCTCCTACGAGCAGTACTTC
>TRBD2|TRBV7-2|14|TRBJ2-2|-
CASGVGGVTGELFF
TGTGCCAGCGGGGTGGGAGGGGTCACCGGGGAGCTGTTTTTT
>-|TRBV7-2|17|TRBJ2-5|-
CASSSFPRGTVGETQYF
TGTGCCAGCAGCTCCTTCCCCCGGGGGACCGTTGGGGAGACCCAGTACTTC
>TRBD1|TRBV2|14|TRBJ1-1|-
CASSRQGLYTEAFF
TGTGCCAGCTCCCGACAGGGGTTGTACACTGAAGCTTTCTTT
>-|TRBV28|14|TRBJ1-5|-
CASSDTGPGQPQHF
TGTGCCAGCAGTGATACAGGGCCAGGGCAGCCCCAGCATTTT
>-|TRBV2|14|TRBJ2-3|-
CASSVPGDTDTQYF
TGTGCCAGCAGTGTGCCCGGAGACACAGATACGCAGTATTTT
>-|TRBV7-2|14|TRBJ2-5|-
CASSQGPAEETQYF
TGTGCCAGCAGCCAAGGACCAGCGGAGGAGACCCAGTACTTC
>TRBD1|TRBV19|14|TRBJ2-5|-
CASSIGTAQETQYF
TGTGCCAGTAGTATCGGGACAGCTCAAGAGACCCAGTACTTC
>TRBD1|TRBV7-9|14|TRBJ2-7|-
CASSQGQGSYEQYF
TGTGCCAGCAGCCAGGGACAGGGGAGCTACGAGCAGTACTTC
>-|TRBV5-1|14|TRBJ2-3|-
CASSSGHPTDTQYF
TGCGCCAGCAGCTCGGGACATCCCACAGATACGCAGTATTTT
>-|TRBV4-3|15|TRBJ2-2|-
CASSQGFERTGELFF
TGCGCCAGCAGCCAAGGCTTTGAGCGGACCGGGGAGCTGTTTTTT
>-|TRBV10-1|13|TRBJ1-1|-
CASSADRNTEAFF
TGCGCCAGCAGCGCGGACAGGAACACTGAAGCTTTCTTT
>-|TRBV7-2|16|TRBJ2-3|-
CASSLRGGVSTDTQYF
TGTGCCAGCAGCTTAAGGGGCGGGGTAAGCACAGATACGCAGTATTTT
>-|TRBV10-3|16|TRBJ1-2|-
CAISAGGDTTNYGYTF
TGTGCCATCAGTGCTGGGGGGGACACGACTAACTATGGCTACACCTTC
>TRBD1|TRBV4-1|14|TRBJ1-4|-
CASSPRGPGEKLFF
TGCGCCAGCAGCCCGAGGGGGCCTGGTGAAAAACTGTTTTTT
>TRBD2|TRBV30|14|TRBJ2-3|-
CAWSLAGGPEKQYF
TGTGCCTGGAGTTTAGCGGGGGGGCCAGAGAAGCAGTATTTT
>TRBD2|TRBV5-5|16|TRBJ2-1|-
CASSGLAGDSYNEQFF
TGTGCCAGCAGCGGGCTAGCGGGGGACTCCTACAATGAGCAGTTCTTC
>TRBD1|TRBV18|14|TRBJ1-2|-
CASSPRTGDYGYTF
TGTGCCAGCTCACCACGGACAGGGGACTATGGCTACACCTTC
>TRBD1|TRBV30|15|TRBJ2-2|-
CAWATGAANTGELFF
TGTGCCTGGGCCACAGGGGCCGCTAACACCGGGGAGCTGTTTTTT
>-|TRBV7-2|13|TRBJ2-1|-
CASSLSSYNEQFF
TGTGCCAGCAGCTTATCGTCCTACAATGAGCAGTTCTTC
>TRBD2|TRBV4-3|16|TRBJ2-5|-
CASSQDTLAAQETQYF
TGCGCCAGCAGCCAAGATACTCTAGCGGCCCAAGAGACCCAGTACTTC
>TRBD2|TRBV19|16|TRBJ2-5|-
CASSIVNSGYQETQYF
TGTGCCAGTAGTATAGTCAATAGCGGGTACCAAGAGACCCAGTACTTC
>TRBD2|TRBV7-2|16|TRBJ2-5|-
CASSLPPRGGQETQYF
TGTGCCAGCAGCTTACCGCCCCGGGGGGGGCAAGAGACCCAGTACTTC
>-|TRBV7-2|13|TRBJ1-2|-
CASPAGVNYGYTF
TGTGCCAGCCCCGCAGGGGTTAACTATGGCTACACCTTC
>-|TRBV5-4|16|TRBJ1-1|-
CASSPQGGVTNTEAFF
TGTGCCAGCAGCCCACAGGGTGGGGTGACTAACACTGAAGCTTTCTTT
>-|TRBV5-1|15|TRBJ1-4|-
CASSQPSLAGEKLFF
TGCGCCAGCAGCCAACCATCACTCGCGGGCGAAAAACTGTTTTTT
>TRBD1|TRBV5-1|14|TRBJ2-7|-
CASSLGQGAHEQYF
TGCGCCAGCAGCTTGGGACAGGGGGCCCACGAGCAGTACTTC
>-|TRBV9|15|TRBJ2-7|-
CASSLGGGPDYEQYF
TGTGCCAGCAGCTTAGGGGGGGGGCCTGACTACGAGCAGTACTTC
>TRBD1|TRBV10-1|12|TRBJ1-2|-
CASSSGTDGYTF
TGCGCCAGCAGTTCCGGGACAGATGGCTACACCTTC
>-|TRBV7-3|13|TRBJ1-1|-
CASSAQGNTEAFF
TGTGCCAGCAGCGCACAGGGTAACACTGAAGCTTTCTTT
>TRBD1|TRBV6-5|15|TRBJ1-5|once
CASRVGQGDNQPQHF
TGTGCCAGCAGAGTTGGACAGGGTGACAATCAGCCCCAGCATTTT